The entry that follows covers one T cell receptor beta chain sequence. The antigen is not known. This sample is part of a study of T-cell memory formation after mild COVID-19. Study in general: Each donor largely had its own TCR clusters.

Constant-segment-primed 5'RACE gave TCR alpha and TCR beta cDNA libraries with sample barcodes and UMIs. TCRdb passed the 5' RACE reads through MiXCR, listing each CDR3 protein once. This sample has about 390,000 distinct CDR3 sequences, with about 16% found just once. Overall study results and limits: Confirmation of SARS-CoV-2 specificity was lacking for second-wave clones peaking day 37. Clones shrinking between day 15 and 85 showed a balanced CD4/CD8 split, and those that grew later tilted toward CD4+.

The junction had 10 bases not matched to a gene; V was cut back by 7 bases and J by 4 bases. This CDR3 has 14 residues. From germline, CDR1 is DFQATT and CDR2 SNEGSKA (reference sequence). Sequences were obtained from PBMCs or a T cell subset sorted from them (not recorded which). This receptor was taken from a young man who had mild COVID-19 (a few samples of this study predate the infection). Cell type and time point are not known. The chain is built from TRBV20-1 and TRBJ2-3; 8 positions agree with TRBD1. The CDR3 sequence: CSVGQGAGSDTQYF. For the CDR3, the DNA is TGCAGTGTGGGGCAGGGGGCAGGGTCAGATACGCAGTATTTT.